These 22 T cell receptor beta chains came from one sample sequenced in a study of blood T cell repertoires in COVID-19. TCRdb's table, derived via immunoSEQ multiplex PCR, lists solely in-frame clones and lacks some. The sample lists around 120,000 clones, approximately 84% occurring once. Source material: peripheral blood. Receptors originate from an older man with acute or convalescent COVID-19.

The chain has TRBV7-2 and TRBJ2-1, with 10 nucleotides matching TRBD1. There are 14 residues in the CDR3. Germline-derived CDR1 and CDR2 are SGHTA and FQGNSA. V trimming: 6 bases; J trimming: 4 bases; junction bases outside the gene matches: 3. Here the CDR3 DNA reads TGTGCCAGCAGGGACAGGGGGTTTTACAATGAGCAGTTCTTC. The encoded protein is CASRDRGFYNEQFF.

The V gene is TRBV18, the J gene TRBJ2-2; D unresolved. V lost 2 bases, J lost 0 bases, and 10 bases lay in between. Germline CDR1 and CDR2: KGHSH and LQKENI. The CDR3 consists of 16 residues. The CDR3 region is CASSPVSVTNTGELFF. The CDR3 nucleotides read TGTGCCAGCTCACCAGTCTCGGTTACGAACACCGGGGAGCTGTTTTTT.

This clone came up a few times. The rearrangement links TRBV6-1 to TRBJ1-5; possible D gene TRBD1, 5 bases. V lost 2 bases to trimming and J lost 3 bases, with 20 bases between them. CDR3 length: 18 amino acids. Germline values: CDR1 MNHNS, CDR2 SASEGT. CDR3 region: CASSESIMGGYDNQPQHF. In nucleotides, the CDR3 is TGTGCCAGCAGTGAAAGTATAATGGGGGGTTATGACAATCAGCCCCAGCATTTT.

The J gene is TRBJ1-5, the V gene TRBV4-1, with no clear D. Trimming pared 0 bases from V and 0 bases from J, leaving 3 bases between. Germline V gene lookup returns CDR1 MGHRA and CDR2 YSYEKL. The CDR3 has 14 residues. This CDR3 reads CASSQESSNQPQHF. CDR3 DNA sequence: TGCGCCAGCAGCCAAGAGAGTAGCAATCAGCCCCAGCATTTT.

The chain has TRBV6-5 and TRBJ1-2; 8 bases are shared with TRBD1. CDR1 MNHEY and CDR2 SVGAGI come from the germline V gene. V dropped 6 bases and J dropped 1; count of bases not matched to a gene: 4. The CDR3 is 14 amino acids. For the CDR3, the DNA is TGTGCCAGCAGGACAGGGGTCGGTAACTATGGCTACACCTTC. Translation: CASRTGVGNYGYTF.

The genes are TRBV7-2 and TRBJ2-5, with D uncertain. Germline V CDR1 and CDR2: SGHTA, FQGNSA. V gave up 5 bases and J gave up 1 base, with 14 bases separating them. This CDR3 contains 15 residues. The CDR3 DNA reads as TGTGCCAGCAGCCTAAATAGCCTATCCCAAGAGACCCAGTACTTC. Translating gives CASSLNSLSQETQYF.

The V gene is TRBV7-3, the J gene TRBJ1-2, with D unresolved. The length of the CDR3 is 12 residues. Per germline, CDR1 SGHTA and CDR2 FQGTGA. With 5 bases removed from V and 4 bases from J, the gap between germline ends came to 8 bases. CDR3 nucleotides: TGTGCCAGCAGCCACAATACCTATGGCTACACCTTC. It codes for CASSHNTYGYTF.

V gene TRBV6-5 combines with J gene TRBJ2-2, with 8 positions matching TRBD2. Trimming took 9 bases from V and 8 from J; bases not matched to a gene: 14. The CDR3 runs to 15 residues. Germline values: CDR1 MNHEY, CDR2 SVGAGI. The CDR3 coding sequence is TGTGCCAGTCGCCCGGGGGGGGCCGCTCCGGGGGAGCTGTTTTTT. It is translated as CASRPGGAAPGELFF.

The count of this clone is one. The chain recombines TRBV5-1 with TRBJ2-2, with 7 bases that match TRBD2. CDR1 and CDR2 (germline): SGHRS, YFSETQ. The CDR3 spans 15 residues. The V and J ends lost 0 bases and 5 bases, in that order; junction bases with no gene match: 4. The CDR3 is CASSLEGRGTGELFF. The CDR3 region has the DNA TGCGCCAGCAGCTTGGAGGGGCGGGGGACCGGGGAGCTGTTTTTT.

The chain is built from TRBV24-1 and TRBJ2-5; perhaps TRBD1 as D (5 bases). The V and J ends lost 4 bases and 3 bases respectively, with 14 bases between them. CDR1 is KGHDR, CDR2 SFDVKD, per germline. The CDR3 length is 15 residues. The CDR3 DNA follows: TGTGCCACCAGTGAAGGGTTGGCCAGGGAAGAGACCCAGTACTTC. Translated: CATSEGLAREETQYF.

The genes are TRBV5-6 and TRBJ2-2; the D is unclear. The CDR3 runs 14 residues. Germline V lookup: CDR1 SGHDT, CDR2 YYEEEE. V lost 4 bases and J 1 base, leaving 8 bases between the germline ends. CDR3 sequence reads: CASSLDLNTGELFF. CDR3 bases: TGTGCCAGCAGCCTCGACTTGAACACCGGGGAGCTGTTTTTT.

The chain is built from TRBV28 and TRBJ2-7; 10 nucleotides match TRBD2. Losses at the gene ends were 8 bases for V and 0 bases for J; bases not matched to a gene: 4. CDR1 and CDR2 (germline): MDHEN, SYDVKM. The CDR3 contains 14 residues. CDR3 in DNA: TGTGCCAGCCGACTAGCGGGTCGCTCCTACGAGCAGTACTTC. Translation gives CASRLAGRSYEQYF.

This chain joins TRBV5-5 and TRBJ1-2; 7 nucleotides match TRBD1. CDR3 length: 13 amino acids. Looked up from germline, CDR1 is SGHKS and CDR2 is YYEKEE (reference sequence). Trimming took 2 bases from V and 6 from J; bases not matched to a gene: 4. CDR3 in DNA: TGTGCCAGCAGCTTAGTCACAGGGGATGGCTACACCTTC. It specifies CASSLVTGDGYTF.

This clone was seen once. The V call is TRBV21-1, the J call TRBJ2-2; TRBD1, the table's D call, lacks a check against the DNA. TRBV21-1 is a listed pseudogene. The CDR3 sequence is 14 residues long. CDR3 in amino acids: CASSKARGQEELFF. CDR3 in DNA: TGTGCCAGCAGCAAAGCCAGGGGGCAGGAGGAGCTGTTTTTT.

This chain links TRBV23-1 with TRBJ1-3, with D tentatively TRBD1 (5 bases). Being an ORF, TRBV23-1 has a function that is uncertain. The CDR3 extends over 18 amino acids. Trimming shortened V by 6 bases and J by 4 bases, and 25 bases separated the two germline ends. The CDR3 loop is CASRDAGTESTAGNTIYF. The CDR3 DNA follows: TGCGCCAGCAGAGATGCCGGGACTGAATCTACGGCGGGAAACACCATATATTTT.

This clone was observed a single time. The gene calls are TRBV5-4 and TRBJ2-1; TRBD1 matches at 8 bases. The CDR3 totals 15 residues. Trimming at V came to 3 bases and at J to 6 bases, leaving 8 bases not matched to a gene. Germline CDR1 reads SGHNT; CDR2 reads YYREEE (reference sequence). As DNA, the CDR3 is TGTGCCAGCAGCTCAGGGGGCCCCCCTGGCAATGAGCAGTTCTTC. Translated: CASSSGGPPGNEQFF.

This clone was picked up a small number of times. This chain links TRBV1 with TRBJ1-6; TRBD1, the D gene given by the table, was not confirmed from the DNA. TRBV1 is tagged as a pseudogene. CDR3 length: 16 residues. CDR3 nucleotide sequence: TGCACCAGCAGCCAATTACCGGGACAGATTAATTCACCCCTCCACTTT. This sequence encodes CTSSQLPGQINSPLHF.

The gene calls are TRBV19 and TRBJ2-3; 14 bases are shared with TRBD2. V was pared by 5 bases and J by 2 bases, with 6 bases of the junction left unmatched. In germline, CDR1 is LNHDA, CDR2 SQIVND (reference sequence). This CDR3 region has 17 residues. CDR3 residues: CASSSGLAGAFTDTQYF. CDR3 coding DNA: TGTGCCAGTAGTTCGGGACTAGCGGGGGCGTTCACAGATACGCAGTATTTT.

J is TRBJ1-1 and V is TRBV6-5, with 7 bases lining up with TRBD1. Germline loops: CDR1 MNHEY, CDR2 SVGAGI. The length of the CDR3 is 14 residues. V shed 6 bases, J shed 3 bases, and the junction held 7 bases outside the gene matches. Here the CDR3 reads CASRGTVPYTEAFF. The CDR3 bases are TGTGCCAGCAGGGGGACAGTTCCATACACTGAAGCTTTCTTT.

The chain joins TRBV27 to TRBJ2-3, with 12 positions matching TRBD2. CDR3 length equals 19 residues. Germline V gene data show CDR1 as MNHEY and CDR2 as SMNVEV (reference sequence). V was clipped by 4 bases and J by 4 bases; unmatched bases: 15. CDR3: CASSSAGRTSGDLADTQYF. Here the CDR3 DNA reads TGTGCCAGCAGTTCCGCCGGCCGGACTAGCGGGGATCTCGCAGATACGCAGTATTTT.

This chain joins TRBV19 and TRBJ2-3; TRBD2 agrees at 12 bases. V dropped 6 bases and J dropped 7; count of bases not matched to a gene: 5. The CDR3 loop spans 14 amino acids. Germline V gives CDR1 LNHDA, CDR2 SQIVND (reference sequence). The CDR3 protein is CASRRLAGENTQYF. The CDR3 DNA is TGTGCCAGTAGGCGACTAGCGGGGGAGAATACGCAGTATTTT.

This chain links TRBV6-5 with TRBJ2-7, with a weak D call TRBD1 (5 bases). CDR3 length: 13 residues. The V end was cut by 6 bases, the J end by 7 bases, with 16 bases between. Germline CDR1 is MNHEY and CDR2 is SVGAGI. The CDR3 DNA is TGTGCCAGCAGCCTATCCAGGGCGAAGGAGCAGTACTTC. Residues: CASSLSRAKEQYF.